The clone carrying this T cell receptor beta chain was recorded once. This specimen belongs to a study of blood T cell repertoires in COVID-19. Germline-derived CDR1 and CDR2 are MNHEY and SVGAGI. The CDR3 consists of 14 residues. V was clipped by 6 bases and J by 1 base, with 9 bases between them. In the source study's methods: Estimated nucleated cell counts came from reference gene primer amplification. Profiled with immunoSEQ multiplex PCR; TCRdb holds only in-frame clones, not every one. The V and J calls and the clone size are those of that table, but D and trimming were determined from the DNA. Among about 210,000 clones, around four fifths were seen once, and the ten largest hold roughly 7.6%.

The material sequenced was peripheral blood. This receptor was taken from a woman aged 50 to 65 with acute or convalescent COVID-19. V is TRBV6-5 and J is TRBJ2-2; tentative D call: TRBD2 (5 bases). The CDR3 DNA follows: TGTGCCAGCAGCGACACTAGGAACACCGGGGAGCTGTTTTTT. Its protein is CASSDTRNTGELFF.